These 18 T cell receptor beta chains share one sample of origin, sequenced in a study of T cells in Graves' hyperthyroidism and ophthalmopathy. Amplification of TCR beta CDR3 regions used RNA as the template. The study used the HTBI primer set for a first-round RT-PCR of the TCR CDR3. Each CDR3 protein gets one entry after TCRdb re-called the multiplex PCR reads with MiXCR. The sample consists of around 350,000 distinct CDR3 sequences, approximately 18% of them appearing once. The material sequenced was blood. The source is a woman between 25 and 40 years old with Graves' hyperthyroidism that later progressed to Graves' ophthalmopathy.

This clonotype turned up a few times. The CDR3: CASSEAVVGQPQHF. The CDR3, as DNA: TGTGCCAGCAGCGAGGCAGTGGTCGGTCAGCCCCAGCATTTT. The chain is built from TRBV7-9 and TRBJ1-5; D gene uncertain. This CDR3 is built from 14 residues. V shed 5 bases and J shed 6 bases, with 14 bases lying between them. Germline lookup yields CDR1 SEHNR and CDR2 FQNEAQ (reference sequence).

This chain uses TRBV28 with TRBJ2-1, with D perhaps matching TRBD1 (6 bases). The CDR3 covers 14 residues. V was clipped by 6 bases and J by 5 bases, with 14 bases between them. Germline CDR1 MDHEN, CDR2 SYDVKM. CDR3 in DNA: TGTGCCAGCAGCCCACCGGGACACCACAATGAGCAGTTCTTC. Translating it yields CASSPPGHHNEQFF.

Note on this clonotype: Given the absence of the conserved phenylalanine or tryptophan at the CDR3 end, a read error is likely. This chain connects TRBV4-1 to TRBJ2-7; 8 nucleotides agree with TRBD2. Germline assignment: CDR1 MGHRA and CDR2 YSYEKL. J lost 3 bases, V lost 1 base, and 5 bases had no gene match. The length of the CDR3 is 15 residues. This CDR3 is CASSQGASGSYEQYL. For the CDR3, the DNA is TGCGCCAGCAGCCAAGGTGCCAGCGGGAGCTACGAGCAGTACCTC.

The chain is built from TRBV5-4 and TRBJ1-3; D gene uncertain. Germline loops: CDR1 SGHNT, CDR2 YYREEE (reference sequence). This CDR3 has 16 residues. Deletions cut 0 bases from V and 9 bases from J, with 19 bases between. The CDR3 coding sequence is TGTGCCAGCAGCTTGGAGGGCAGTTCGGCTCATGCCACCATATATTTT. Translated: CASSLEGSSAHATIYF.

This clonotype was observed many times. This chain's CDR3 is CASSSGSAMARYTF. CDR3 in DNA: TGTGCCAGTAGTTCGGGATCAGCTATGGCTCGCTACACCTTC. The V gene is TRBV19, the J gene TRBJ1-2; D unclear. The V and J ends lost 5 bases and 9 bases respectively, with 19 bases between them. This CDR3 region has 14 residues. The germline gives CDR1 LNHDA, CDR2 SQIVND (reference sequence).

The rearrangement links TRBV11-2 to TRBJ2-1; the match to TRBD2 covers 9 bases. From germline, CDR1 is SGHAT and CDR2 FQNNGV. This CDR3 is 16 amino acids long. The V and J ends lost 0 bases and 4 bases, in that order; junction bases with no gene match: 4. The CDR3 nucleotides read TGTGCCAGCAGCTTAGATGCTAGCGGGGCTTACAATGAGCAGTTCTTC. This codes for CASSLDASGAYNEQFF.

The rearrangement uses TRBV6-1 and TRBJ1-1; D might be TRBD1 (6 bases). The CDR3 is 15 residues long. Looked up from germline, CDR1 is MNHNS and CDR2 is SASEGT. Trimming removed 5 bases at V and 0 bases at J, with 13 bases between. CDR3 in amino acids: CASSPQTGLNTEAFF. CDR3 in DNA: TGTGCCAGCAGTCCGCAGACAGGCTTGAACACTGAAGCTTTCTTT.

A remark on this clonotype: This may arise from a read error, as a much more abundant clone is one base away. V is TRBV27 and J is TRBJ2-3; no clear D gene. The CDR3 has 14 amino acids. Germline V gene lookup returns CDR1 MNHEY and CDR2 SMNVEV (reference sequence). The CDR3 loop reads CANSRSTPTDTQYF. CDR3 nucleotides: TGTGCCAACAGTCGTTCGACTCCCACAGATACGCAGTATTTT.

This clonotype was counted many times. The J gene is TRBJ2-7, the V gene TRBV28; possible D gene TRBD2, 6 bases. This CDR3 region has 12 residues. Between the trimmed V and J ends, which lost 0 bases and 6 bases, there was a span of 6 bases. CDR1 and CDR2 from the germline V gene are MDHEN and SYDVKM. In DNA, the CDR3 is TGTGCCAGCAGTTTATGGGAGGGCGAGCAGTACTTC. This sequence encodes CASSLWEGEQYF. Supplemented by reference TRBV28 and TRBJ2-7, the full variable domain reads DVKVTQSSRYLVKRTGEKVFLECVQDMDHENMFWYRQDPGLGLRLIYFSYDVKMKEKGDIPEGYSVSREKKERFSLILESASTNQTSMYLCASSLWEGEQYFGPGTRLTVT.

This clonotype was observed a handful of times. This chain connects TRBV4-1 to TRBJ1-6; 9 bases match TRBD1. Germline CDR1 is MGHRA and CDR2 is YSYEKL. The CDR3 has 15 residues. V trimming: 5 bases; J trimming: 4 bases; junction bases outside the gene matches: 3. CDR3 sequence: CASSGTGTYNSPLHF. The CDR3 bases are TGCGCCAGCAGCGGGACAGGGACTTATAATTCACCCCTCCACTTT.

The sample holds many counts of this clonotype. The chain employs TRBV7-9 and TRBJ2-5, with D perhaps assigned TRBD1 or TRBD2 (5 bases each). This CDR3 region has 15 residues. The V end lost 6 bases, the J end lost 5 bases, and 19 bases lay between the germline ends. Germline CDR1 is SEHNR and CDR2 is FQNEAQ (reference sequence). In nucleotides, the CDR3 is TGTGCCAGCAGTAGGGGACGGCCGGCACGCGAGACCCAGTACTTC. It specifies CASSRGRPARETQYF.

This clonotype was picked up many times. This sequence joins TRBV12-3 or TRBV12-4 and TRBJ2-3; D ambiguous. The CDR3 is 13 amino acids. V was trimmed by 7 bases and J by 0 bases, leaving 8 bases between them. The CDR3 region is CASTDSSTDTQYF. The CDR3 DNA follows: TGTGCCAGCACGGATTCTAGCACAGATACGCAGTATTTT.

This clonotype was observed at least ten times. V and J are TRBV12-3 or TRBV12-4 and TRBJ1-3; D may be TRBD1 (6 bases). The CDR3 contains 16 residues. V shed 7 bases and J shed 0 bases, with 16 bases lying between them. The DNA for the CDR3 is TGTGCCAGCAATAGCGGACAGCCCTTCTCTGGAAACACCATATATTTT. Translating it yields CASNSGQPFSGNTIYF.

This clonotype was found many times. Written as DNA, the CDR3 is TGTGCCAGCAGGGCGGGGACTAGCTTCGAGCAGTACTTC. Amino acid sequence: CASRAGTSFEQYF. This sequence joins TRBV7-9 and TRBJ2-7, with 9 bases matching TRBD2. V shed 6 bases, J shed 6 bases, and the junction held 6 bases outside the gene matches. Germline-derived CDR1 and CDR2 are SEHNR and FQNEAQ (reference sequence). This CDR3 has 13 residues. Combining the CDR3 with reference TRBV7-9 and TRBJ2-7 gives the whole variable domain DTGVSQNPRHKITKRGQNVTFRCDPISEHNRLYWYRQTLGQGPEFLTYFQNEAQLEKSRLLSDRFSAERPKGSFSTLEIQRTEQGDSAMYLCASRAGTSFEQYFGPGTRLTVT.

This clonotype has a handful of counts. This rearrangement joins TRBV5-1 to TRBJ2-7, with D tentatively TRBD2 (6 bases). V was clipped by 0 bases and J by 3 bases, with 13 bases between them. CDR1 and CDR2 from the germline V gene are SGHRS and YFSETQ. The CDR3 spans 15 residues. This chain's CDR3 is CASSLDYGGIYEQYF. As DNA, the CDR3 is TGCGCCAGCAGCTTGGATTATGGGGGGATCTACGAGCAGTACTTC.

At least ten counts were recorded for this clonotype. The chain employs TRBV12-3 or TRBV12-4 and TRBJ2-1; the match to TRBD2 covers 12 bases. There are 15 residues in the CDR3. V gave up 7 bases and J gave up 2 bases; unmatched junction bases: 3. The CDR3 region has the DNA TGTGCCAGCAAATCTAGCGGGGGGGCCTACAATGAGCAGTTCTTC. This translates into CASKSSGGAYNEQFF.

This clonotype occurred many times. The chain uses TRBV9 and TRBJ2-5; D call uncertain. In germline, CDR1 is SGDLS, CDR2 YYNGEE. The CDR3 runs to 13 residues. Trimming shortened V by 3 bases and J by 2 bases, and 8 bases separated the two germline ends. The CDR3, as DNA: TGTGCCAGCAGCGAAGACGTGCAAGAGACCCAGTACTTC. Residues: CASSEDVQETQYF.

A remark on this clonotype: This sequence may be a read error, since a much larger clone differs from it by one base. The chain has TRBV7-9 and TRBJ2-7, with TRBD2 identical over 14 bases. The CDR3 has 17 amino acids. Germline lookup yields CDR1 SEHNR and CDR2 FQNEAQ (reference sequence). The J segment lost 0 bases and the V segment lost 5 bases, leaving 6 bases of the junction unmatched. CDR3 protein: CASSRTSGGQSSYEQYF. The DNA for the CDR3 is TGTGCCAGCAGCCGGACTAGCGGGGGGCAAAGCTCCTACGAGCAGTACTTC. Complete variable domain (other parts from reference TRBV7-9 and TRBJ2-7): DTGVSQNPRHKITKRGQNVTFRCDPISEHNRLYWYRQTLGQGPEFLTYFQNEAQLEKSRLLSDRFSAERPKGSFSTLEIQRTEQGDSAMYLCASSRTSGGQSSYEQYFGPGTRLTVT.